Listed below are T cell receptor beta chains from one sample, sequenced in a study of T cell responses to AZD1222 COVID-19 vaccine. Method: immunoSEQ multiplex PCR; TCRdb's copy keeps in-frame clones and lacks some. Here the sample spans roughly 110,000 clones, almost 90% being singletons. This specimen was peripheral blood, taken on day 0 of AZD1222 vaccination. These receptors were collected from an adult in good health. Each CDR3 is given with its conserved first and last residue. The order of the fields is clone size, V gene, J gene, D gene, CDR3 DNA, CDR3 protein. A D gene is named only where the DNA matches it firmly. Clone size is stated in some rows and not others, as once, few, many or a class when expanded.

abundance: NA
v_gene: TRBV29-1
j_gene: TRBJ1-3
d_gene: NA
CDR3nt: TGCAGCGTTGAATTGGGGGCTGCTGGAAACACCATATATTTT
CDR3aa: CSVELGAAGNTIYF

abundance: NA
v_gene: TRBV13
j_gene: TRBJ2-1
d_gene: TRBD1
CDR3nt: TGTGCCAGCAGCGGCCGACAGGGGGCGCAAAATGAGCAGTTCTTC
CDR3aa: CASSGRQGAQNEQFF

abundance: NA
v_gene: TRBV5-1
j_gene: TRBJ2-1
d_gene: TRBD2
CDR3nt: TGCGCCAGCATGGGTAGATATCGTAAGCGATTGGGGACTAGCTCCTACAATGAGCAGTTCTTC
CDR3aa: CASMGRYRKRLGTSSYNEQFF

abundance: few
v_gene: TRBV5-1
j_gene: TRBJ2-3
d_gene: NA
CDR3nt: TGCGCCAGCAGCTCCGGACAGGGAGGGCGAACAGATACGCAGTATTTT
CDR3aa: CASSSGQGGRTDTQYF

abundance: NA
v_gene: TRBV4-3
j_gene: TRBJ1-2
d_gene: TRBD1
CDR3nt: TGCGCCAGCAGCCAAAGGAGGGGGGACAGGTCTTTCCCCTACACCTTC
CDR3aa: CASSQRRGDRSFPYTF

abundance: once
v_gene: TRBV18
j_gene: TRBJ2-5
d_gene: NA
CDR3nt: TGTGCCAGCTCACCCGGGCAGGGAGAGACCCAGTACTTC
CDR3aa: CASSPGQGETQYF

abundance: once
v_gene: TRBV28
j_gene: TRBJ1-6
d_gene: NA
CDR3nt: TGTGCCAGCAGTGGGCCGGGGGTAGGCTTGGATTCACCCCTCCACTTT
CDR3aa: CASSGPGVGLDSPLHF

abundance: NA
v_gene: TRBV15
j_gene: TRBJ2-5
d_gene: NA
CDR3nt: TGTGCCACCCGCAGAAGTCTCCAAGAGACCCAGTACTTC
CDR3aa: CATRRSLQETQYF

abundance: NA
v_gene: TRBV7-9
j_gene: TRBJ1-5
d_gene: NA
CDR3nt: TGTGCCAGCAGCTTAGGAATGAGCAATCAGCCCCAGCATTTT
CDR3aa: CASSLGMSNQPQHF

abundance: NA
v_gene: TRBV4-1
j_gene: TRBJ2-7
d_gene: TRBD1
CDR3nt: TGCGCCAGCAGCCAAGAACAGGGGCGAACCTACGAGCAGTACTTC
CDR3aa: CASSQEQGRTYEQYF

abundance: NA
v_gene: TRBV2
j_gene: TRBJ1-4
d_gene: NA
CDR3nt: TGTGCCAGCAGGGGTCACACCGCGGGGAATGAAAAACTGTTTTTT
CDR3aa: CASRGHTAGNEKLFF

abundance: NA
v_gene: TRBV19
j_gene: TRBJ1-5
d_gene: NA
CDR3nt: TGTGCCAGTTCAGTAAGGGAAGGGCCGCAGCCCCAGCATTTT
CDR3aa: CASSVREGPQPQHF

abundance: NA
v_gene: TRBV5-8
j_gene: TRBJ1-2
d_gene: NA
CDR3nt: TGTGCCAGCAGCGTTTACAGGAACTATGGCTACACCTTC
CDR3aa: CASSVYRNYGYTF

abundance: NA
v_gene: TRBV24-1
j_gene: TRBJ2-3
d_gene: TRBD2
CDR3nt: TGTGCCACCAGTGACCCTTTAGCGGGAGGGCCAGATACGCAGTATTTT
CDR3aa: CATSDPLAGGPDTQYF

abundance: NA
v_gene: TRBV5-1
j_gene: TRBJ2-1
d_gene: NA
CDR3nt: TGCGCCAGCAGCTTTAGGCAGCCCAATGAGCAGTTCTTC
CDR3aa: CASSFRQPNEQFF

abundance: NA
v_gene: TRBV6-2/TRBV6-3
j_gene: TRBJ2-7
d_gene: TRBD2
CDR3nt: TGTGCCAGCAGTTACCCGACTAGCGGGATAAGTTCCTACGAGCAGTACTTC
CDR3aa: CASSYPTSGISSYEQYF

abundance: NA
v_gene: TRBV5-1
j_gene: TRBJ2-1
d_gene: TRBD2
CDR3nt: TGCGCCAGCAGCGGGACTAGCGGGAGAGCGAGAGGTGAGCAGTTCTTC
CDR3aa: CASSGTSGRARGEQFF

abundance: NA
v_gene: TRBV5-6
j_gene: TRBJ2-7
d_gene: TRBD2
CDR3nt: TGTGCCAGCAGCTTGCGAGGGACTAGCGGGAGCGAGCAGTACTTC
CDR3aa: CASSLRGTSGSEQYF

abundance: once
v_gene: TRBV21-1
j_gene: TRBJ1-4
d_gene: NA
CDR3nt: TGTGGCCCAGGGGCTGAAGAAAAACTGTTTTTT
CDR3aa: CGPGAEEKLFF

abundance: NA
v_gene: TRBV7-9
j_gene: TRBJ2-3
d_gene: NA
CDR3nt: TGTGCCACCAATGATCGCACAGATACGCAGTATTTT
CDR3aa: CATNDRTDTQYF

abundance: NA
v_gene: TRBV28
j_gene: TRBJ1-4
d_gene: TRBD1
CDR3nt: TGTGCCAGCAGTCACAGGGGGGTAGGGGAAAAACTGTTTTTT
CDR3aa: CASSHRGVGEKLFF

abundance: NA
v_gene: TRBV28
j_gene: TRBJ1-2
d_gene: NA
CDR3nt: NA
CDR3aa: CASSFGSGYTF

abundance: NA
v_gene: TRBV6-5
j_gene: TRBJ1-5
d_gene: NA
CDR3nt: TGTGCCAGCAGTCCCCGTGGGGCTAGCAATCAGCCCCAGCATTTT
CDR3aa: CASSPRGASNQPQHF

abundance: NA
v_gene: TRBV3-1/TRBV3-2
j_gene: TRBJ1-2
d_gene: NA
CDR3nt: TGTGCCAGCAGCCAAGAAGTCTGGAAAACCGATGGCTACACCTTC
CDR3aa: CASSQEVWKTDGYTF

abundance: NA
v_gene: TRBV12-3/TRBV12-4
j_gene: TRBJ1-5
d_gene: NA
CDR3nt: TGTGCCAGCAGTTTATGGGCTCAGCCCCAGCATTTT
CDR3aa: CASSLWAQPQHF

abundance: once
v_gene: TRBV7-6
j_gene: TRBJ2-3
d_gene: NA
CDR3nt: TGTGCCAGCAGCTTAGCGGGACCCTCCACAGATACGCAGTATTTT
CDR3aa: CASSLAGPSTDTQYF

abundance: NA
v_gene: TRBV12-3/TRBV12-4
j_gene: TRBJ2-2
d_gene: NA
CDR3nt: TGTGCCAGCACCCCCAGCGTTTCCGGGGAGCTGTTTTTT
CDR3aa: CASTPSVSGELFF

abundance: NA
v_gene: TRBV24-1
j_gene: TRBJ2-5
d_gene: NA
CDR3nt: TGTGCCACCAGTGATGCCCAAAAAATCAAAGAGACCCAGTACTTC
CDR3aa: CATSDAQKIKETQYF

abundance: NA
v_gene: TRBV12-3/TRBV12-4
j_gene: TRBJ1-2
d_gene: NA
CDR3nt: TGTGCCAGCAGTTTGCGGGGCTACACCTTC
CDR3aa: CASSLRGYTF

abundance: NA
v_gene: TRBV5-1
j_gene: TRBJ2-7
d_gene: TRBD1
CDR3nt: TGCGCCAGCAGCATCCAATCCGGGACAGGGGTTTCGGGAATCTACGAGCAGTACTTC
CDR3aa: CASSIQSGTGVSGIYEQYF

abundance: NA
v_gene: TRBV6-5
j_gene: TRBJ1-1
d_gene: NA
CDR3nt: TGTGCCAGCTGGGGGGGTTTGAACACTGAAGCTTTCTTT
CDR3aa: CASWGGLNTEAFF

abundance: NA
v_gene: TRBV9
j_gene: TRBJ1-2
d_gene: TRBD1
CDR3nt: TGTGCCAGCAGCGTAGGGGACAGGGAGGAGGGCTACACCTTC
CDR3aa: CASSVGDREEGYTF

abundance: NA
v_gene: TRBV7-7
j_gene: TRBJ2-1
d_gene: TRBD2
CDR3nt: TGTGCTAGCAGCCCAAGGTGGTCGGCGGGAGATGAGCAGTTCTTC
CDR3aa: CASSPRWSAGDEQFF

abundance: NA
v_gene: TRBV7-3
j_gene: TRBJ1-2
d_gene: TRBD1
CDR3nt: TGTGCCAGCAGCTTAACGGGGGGCCCGGGACAGGGCCTGTATGGCTACACCTTC
CDR3aa: CASSLTGGPGQGLYGYTF

abundance: few
v_gene: TRBV18
j_gene: TRBJ2-1
d_gene: TRBD2
CDR3nt: TGTGCCAGCTCACCATCCGCGGGAGCCAACAATGAGCAGTTCTTC
CDR3aa: CASSPSAGANNEQFF

abundance: NA
v_gene: TRBV3-1/TRBV3-2
j_gene: TRBJ2-7
d_gene: TRBD2
CDR3nt: TGTGCCAGCAGCCCTACTAGCGGGAGGGGCGAGCAGTACTTC
CDR3aa: CASSPTSGRGEQYF

abundance: NA
v_gene: TRBV10-3
j_gene: TRBJ1-2
d_gene: NA
CDR3nt: TGTGCCATCAGTGTCGGTGGCGGCTATGGCTACACCTTC
CDR3aa: CAISVGGGYGYTF

abundance: NA
v_gene: TRBV6-2/TRBV6-3
j_gene: TRBJ1-2
d_gene: TRBD1
CDR3nt: TGTGCCAGCAGCCTGGACAGGGCGAATGGCTACACCTTC
CDR3aa: CASSLDRANGYTF

abundance: NA
v_gene: TRBV18
j_gene: TRBJ1-4
d_gene: TRBD1
CDR3nt: TGTGCCAGCTCACCTCGGACAGGGCGGGGTGAAAAACTGTTTTTT
CDR3aa: CASSPRTGRGEKLFF

abundance: NA
v_gene: TRBV12-5
j_gene: TRBJ2-3
d_gene: NA
CDR3nt: TGTGCTAGTGGTTCCACAGGTACGCAGTATTTT
CDR3aa: CASGSTGTQYF

abundance: NA
v_gene: TRBV18
j_gene: TRBJ2-1
d_gene: NA
CDR3nt: TGTGCCAGCTCACCACGCTACAATGAGCAGTTCTTC
CDR3aa: CASSPRYNEQFF

abundance: NA
v_gene: TRBV5-4
j_gene: TRBJ1-4
d_gene: NA
CDR3nt: TGTGCCAGCAGCTTGGACGGGGTTGGGGCAGGTAATGAAAAACTGTTTTTT
CDR3aa: CASSLDGVGAGNEKLFF

abundance: NA
v_gene: TRBV6-1
j_gene: TRBJ2-5
d_gene: TRBD1
CDR3nt: TGTGCCAGCAGTGAGGGCTGGACAGGAGGCCAAGAGACCCAGTACTTC
CDR3aa: CASSEGWTGGQETQYF

abundance: NA
v_gene: TRBV24-1
j_gene: TRBJ1-2
d_gene: NA
CDR3nt: TGTGCCACCAGTAAGGACCGGGACGGCGATTATGGCTACACCTTC
CDR3aa: CATSKDRDGDYGYTF

abundance: NA
v_gene: TRBV7-3
j_gene: TRBJ2-1
d_gene: TRBD1
CDR3nt: TGTGCCAGCAGCATCCAGGGGGCAGGGACCTACAATGAGCAGTTCTTC
CDR3aa: CASSIQGAGTYNEQFF

abundance: NA
v_gene: TRBV3-1/TRBV3-2
j_gene: TRBJ2-1
d_gene: NA
CDR3nt: TGTGCCAGCAGCCAAGTGTCAGGCTACAATGAGCAGTTCTTC
CDR3aa: CASSQVSGYNEQFF

abundance: NA
v_gene: TRBV10-2
j_gene: TRBJ2-6
d_gene: NA
CDR3nt: TGCGCCAGCAGTGATAGGGCGAGAACTGGGGCCAACGTCCTGACTTTC
CDR3aa: CASSDRARTGANVLTF

abundance: NA
v_gene: TRBV4-2
j_gene: TRBJ1-3
d_gene: NA
CDR3nt: TGTGCCAGCAGCCAAGATGGAGTCAGCCCCTCTGGAAACACCATATATTTT
CDR3aa: CASSQDGVSPSGNTIYF

abundance: NA
v_gene: TRBV7-3
j_gene: TRBJ1-6
d_gene: NA
CDR3nt: TGTGCCAGCAGCTTGGGAGGACAGCACTCACCCCTCCACTTT
CDR3aa: CASSLGGQHSPLHF

abundance: NA
v_gene: TRBV19
j_gene: TRBJ2-5
d_gene: TRBD2
CDR3nt: TGTGCCAGTAGTACGGAAGCCCGACTAGCAGAGACCCAGTACTTC
CDR3aa: CASSTEARLAETQYF

abundance: NA
v_gene: TRBV5-6
j_gene: TRBJ2-7
d_gene: NA
CDR3nt: TGTGCCAGCAGCCCGCTTTGGAGCTCCTACGAGCAGTACTTC
CDR3aa: CASSPLWSSYEQYF